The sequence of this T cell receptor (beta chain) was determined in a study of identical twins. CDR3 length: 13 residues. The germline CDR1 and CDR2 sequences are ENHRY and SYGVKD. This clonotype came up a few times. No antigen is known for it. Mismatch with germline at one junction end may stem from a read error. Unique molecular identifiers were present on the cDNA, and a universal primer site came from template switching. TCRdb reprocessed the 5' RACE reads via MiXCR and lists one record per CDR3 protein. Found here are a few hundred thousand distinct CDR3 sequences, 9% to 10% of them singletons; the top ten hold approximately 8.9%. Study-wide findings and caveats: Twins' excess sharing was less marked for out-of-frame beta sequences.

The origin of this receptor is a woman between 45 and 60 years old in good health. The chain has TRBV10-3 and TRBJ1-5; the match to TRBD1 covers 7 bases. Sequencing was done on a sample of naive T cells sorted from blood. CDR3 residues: CAIRDSANQPQHF. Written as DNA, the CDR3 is TGTGCTATCAGGGACAGTGCCAATCAGCCCCAGCATTTT.